Listed below are T cell receptor beta chains from one sample, sequenced in a study of T cell responses to AZD1222 COVID-19 vaccine. Libraries were prepared by immunoSEQ multiplex PCR; TCRdb keeps only in-frame clonotypes and omits some of them. The repertoire holds 95,000 to 110,000 clones, with 87% as singletons. The sample in question was peripheral blood, obtained on day 0 of AZD1222 vaccination. The receptor source for this set is an adult in good health. The CDR3 runs from the conserved cysteine through the conserved F or W. A D gene is named only where the DNA matches it firmly. A row's size may be missing; if present it is once, few, many or a size class.

V	D	J	size	length	DNA	CDR3
TRBV6-1	-	TRBJ1-1	-	16	TGTGCCAGCAGTGAAGGGTGGGAGGGCGGTGGCGCTGAAGCTTTCTTT	CASSEGWEGGGAEAFF
TRBV5-4	-	TRBJ1-5	-	15	TGTGCCAGCAGCTTAGGTTCCGGGGATAATCAGCCCCAGCATTTT	CASSLGSGDNQPQHF
TRBV9	TRBD2	TRBJ2-5	-	14	TGTGCCAGCAGCTTAGCGGGAGTCGGGGAGACCCAGTACTTC	CASSLAGVGETQYF
TRBV21-1	-	TRBJ1-5	-	14	TGTGCCAGCAGCAAAGAGACGTTAAATCAGCCCCAGCATTTT	CASSKETLNQPQHF
TRBV28	-	TRBJ1-1	-	11	TGTGCCACCGTCTCGGGGCTCAGGGCTTTCTTT	CATVSGLRAFF
TRBV7-8	TRBD2	TRBJ2-3	-	16	TGTGCCAGCAGCTCGACGGGACTAGCGGGCTCAGATACGCAGTATTTT	CASSSTGLAGSDTQYF
TRBV5-5	TRBD2	TRBJ2-1	-	15	TGTGCCAGCAGCTTGGGCGGGAGGACCTACAATGAGCAGTTCTTC	CASSLGGRTYNEQFF
TRBV30	-	TRBJ2-2	few	14	TGTGCCTGGAGTAGCATGGGCGGAACCGGGGAGCTGTTTTTT	CAWSSMGGTGELFF
TRBV9	-	TRBJ2-1	-	16	TGTGCCAGCAGCGGAAAAGGGGGCGGGGACTACAATGAGCAGTTCTTC	CASSGKGGGDYNEQFF
TRBV9	-	TRBJ1-2	-	14	TGTGCCAGCAGCGTAGACCAGGGCACCTATGGCTACACCTTC	CASSVDQGTYGYTF
TRBV7-2	-	TRBJ2-5	-	13	TGTGCCAGCAGCTTATATTTCCAAGAGACCCAGTACTTC	CASSLYFQETQYF
TRBV5-1	TRBD1	TRBJ2-5	-	15	TGCGCCAGCAGCTTGGAACAGGGGGCATTGGAGACCCAGTACTTC	CASSLEQGALETQYF
TRBV27	TRBD1	TRBJ1-1	once	11	TGTGCCAGCGGCCGACAGGGGGCAGCTTTCTTT	CASGRQGAAFF
TRBV2	-	TRBJ2-7	-	14	TGTGCCAGCACACTCAATAACCAGGGGCGGGAGCAGTACTTC	CASTLNNQGREQYF
TRBV5-1	TRBD1	TRBJ1-6	-	16	TGCGCCAGCAGCAATCAACAGGGGGCTGCGAATTCACCCCTCCACTTT	CASSNQQGAANSPLHF
TRBV28	-	TRBJ2-6	-	15	TGTGCCAGCAGTCCCCAGGGCTCTGGGGCCAACGTCCTGACTTTC	CASSPQGSGANVLTF
TRBV7-2	-	TRBJ1-1	-	14	TGTGCCAGCAGTTTTAATCAGGGTTCGGGTGAAGCTTTCTTT	CASSFNQGSGEAFF
TRBV2	-	TRBJ2-7	once	13	TGTGCCAGCATTTCGACAGGATTTTACGAGCAGTACTTC	CASISTGFYEQYF
TRBV7-6	-	TRBJ2-7	-	15	TGTGCCAGCAGCTTAGAGGGACAAAGCTCCTACGAGCAGTACTTC	CASSLEGQSSYEQYF
TRBV3-1/TRBV3-2	-	TRBJ1-5	-	13	TGTGCCAGCAGCCTTTCGTGGGGGGCAGCCCAGCATTTT	CASSLSWGAAQHF
TRBV19	-	TRBJ1-4	-	13	TGTGCCAGGGCAACAGGGAAGGGTGAAAAACTGTTTTTT	CARATGKGEKLFF
TRBV6-5	-	TRBJ1-5	-	11	TGTGCCAGCAGTATCAATCAGCCCCAGCATTTT	CASSINQPQHF
TRBV5-1	TRBD1	TRBJ1-2	-	16	TGCGCCAGCAGCTTGCCCTGGACAGGTCTAAACTATGGCTACACCTTC	CASSLPWTGLNYGYTF
TRBV7-8	-	TRBJ1-3	-	15	TGTGCCAGCAGCTTAGCAGGGGTTAACCTAAACACCATATATTTT	CASSLAGVNLNTIYF
TRBV2	-	TRBJ1-5	-	13	TGTGCCAGCAGTGAAACCAGCAATCAGCCCCAGCATTTT	CASSETSNQPQHF
TRBV5-1	-	TRBJ2-5	-	16	TGCGCCAGCAGCTTGGAAACGGGCAGGCACCAAGAGACCCAGTACTTC	CASSLETGRHQETQYF
TRBV12-3/TRBV12-4	-	TRBJ1-1	few	13	TGTGCCAGCAGAGGACAGATGAACACTGAAGCTTTCTTT	CASRGQMNTEAFF
TRBV30	-	TRBJ1-1	-	14	TGTGCCTGGAGTGTACGAGGTCGGGACACTGAAGCTTTCTTT	CAWSVRGRDTEAFF
TRBV10-3	-	TRBJ2-6	-	14	TGTGCCATCAGTGGGGTCTCTGGGGCCAACGTCCTGACTTTC	CAISGVSGANVLTF
TRBV9	-	TRBJ1-2	-	15	TGTGCCAGCAGCGTAGAAGGCAGGCTGAACTATGGCTACACCTTC	CASSVEGRLNYGYTF
TRBV24-1	-	TRBJ1-6	-	14	TGTCCCTCTTTATGGGGGTCCTATAATTCACCCCTCCACTTT	CPSLWGSYNSPLHF
TRBV4-1	TRBD2	TRBJ2-5	once	18	TGCGCCAGCAGCCAATTTACAGCGGGGACGTATTATCAAGAGACCCAGTACTTC	CASSQFTAGTYYQETQYF
TRBV30	-	TRBJ1-5	-	15	TGTGCCTGGAGTGCAGGCATGGGTCCGAGTCAGCCCCAGCATTTT	CAWSAGMGPSQPQHF
TRBV10-3	TRBD1	TRBJ1-1	-	17	TGTGCCATCAGTGAGTCTTGGGACAGGAGGAAGAACACTGAAGCTTTCTTT	CAISESWDRRKNTEAFF
TRBV5-1	TRBD1	TRBJ1-1	-	15	TGCGCCAGCAGCCAGACAGGGGGCGCGCACACTGAAGCTTTCTTT	CASSQTGGAHTEAFF
TRBV6-1	-	TRBJ1-6	-	14	TGTGCCAGCAGTGAAATGGCAGGGAATTCACCCCTCCACTTT	CASSEMAGNSPLHF
TRBV4-3	-	TRBJ2-5	-	14	TGCGCCAGCAGCCAAGAATACGGCCCAGAGACCCAGTACTTC	CASSQEYGPETQYF
TRBV7-3	TRBD1	TRBJ1-2	-	14	TGTGCCAGCAGCTCCGGGACAGGGGACTATGGCTACACCTTC	CASSSGTGDYGYTF
TRBV28	-	TRBJ1-1	-	11	TGTGCCAGCAGGGGGCGGCCTGAAGCTTTCTTT	CASRGRPEAFF
TRBV30	-	TRBJ2-7	-	15	TGTGCCTGGGGCCTGGGGGGTGTATCTATCTACGAGCAGTACTTC	CAWGLGGVSIYEQYF
TRBV30	-	TRBJ1-3	once	14	TGTGCCTGGAGTCGACAGGTTACGAGAAACACCATATATTTT	CAWSRQVTRNTIYF
TRBV6-6	-	TRBJ1-1	once	19	TGTGCCAGCAGTCAATTGACGCAGGACCCCACCTACTTGAACACTGAAGCTTTCTTT	CASSQLTQDPTYLNTEAFF
TRBV19	-	TRBJ1-4	once	13	TGTGCCAGTTCCCAACGGGCCCATGAAAAACTGTTTTTT	CASSQRAHEKLFF
TRBV6-5	-	TRBJ2-3	-	15	TGTGCCAGCAGTTACTCAGGGGGGGCCGATTTAACGCAGTATTTT	CASSYSGGADLTQYF
TRBV12-3/TRBV12-4	-	TRBJ1-2	-	12	TGTGCCAGCAGTTTTTATCAGCTTGGCTACACCTTC	CASSFYQLGYTF
TRBV4-3	-	TRBJ2-1	-	15	TGCGCCAGCAGCCAAGGGGGCCTCTCCTACAATGAGCAGTTCTTC	CASSQGGLSYNEQFF
TRBV6-5	-	TRBJ2-7	-	13	TGTGCCAGCAGTTCCAGGGTTTCTGGCGAGCAGTACTTC	CASSSRVSGEQYF
TRBV4-1	-	TRBJ2-7	-	16	TGCGCCAGCAGCCAAGGTGCGGGTAGGACTACCTACGAGCAGTACTTC	CASSQGAGRTTYEQYF
TRBV3-1/TRBV3-2	-	TRBJ2-1	-	11	TGTGCCAGCAGTCTCAAAAATGAGCAGTTCTTC	CASSLKNEQFF
TRBV27	TRBD2	TRBJ2-5	once	15	TGTGCCAGCAGTTCGGGACTAGCGGGTCAAGAGACCCAGTACTTC	CASSSGLAGQETQYF
TRBV19	TRBD1	TRBJ2-4	-	17	TGTGCCAGTAGTATAGACGGGACAGGGAGGGACAAAAACATTCAGTACTTC	CASSIDGTGRDKNIQYF
TRBV6-1	TRBD2	TRBJ2-7	-	15	TGTGCCAGCAGTGAAGTAGCGGGGGGGCCTTACGAGCAGTACTTC	CASSEVAGGPYEQYF
TRBV5-1	-	TRBJ1-1	-	15	TGCGCCAGCAGCTTGGAGGCCACGTTGGGGACTGAAGCTTTCTTT	CASSLEATLGTEAFF
TRBV4-3	-	TRBJ2-7	once	15	TGCGCCAGCAGCCAAGAGGGAAAGTGGGGCTACGAGCAGTACTTC	CASSQEGKWGYEQYF
TRBV6-5	-	TRBJ1-1	-	14	TGTGCCAGCAGTTACTCAGAATTAAATCTTGGGGCTTTCTTT	CASSYSELNLGAFF
TRBV20-1	-	TRBJ2-1	once	11	TGCAGTGCTAGTCCGAGGGATGAGCAGTTCTTC	CSASPRDEQFF
TRBV21-1	-	TRBJ2-7	-	15	TGTGCCAGCAGCAGATCGACTAGCGGGAGTTTGGGGCAGTACTTC	CASSRSTSGSLGQYF
TRBV4-1	-	TRBJ1-5	-	14	TGCGCCAGCAGCCCAGTGGGTCAAAATCAGCCCCAGCATTTT	CASSPVGQNQPQHF